This is a list of T cell receptor beta chains from one sample in a study of cytomegalovirus exposure and HLA in healthy donors. Using immunoSEQ multiplex PCR, the repertoire was profiled, and TCRdb retains in-frame clones only, with some absent. This sample has more than 120,000 clones, with 82% found just once. The sequencing sample was made of PBMCs. These receptors all stem from a male donor in good health and CMV-seronegative. The CDR3 runs from the conserved cysteine through the conserved F or W. D genes are given only for firm matches. Clone size is shown for a subset of rows, as once, few, many or a class of expanded clone.

clone size	D gene	J gene	V gene	CDR3 protein	CDR3 DNA
-	TRBD2	TRBJ2-1	TRBV7-9	CASSLPSETSGYYNEQFF	TGTGCCAGCAGCTTACCTAGCGAGACTAGCGGCTACTACAATGAGCAGTTCTTC
-	-	TRBJ1-2	TRBV5-5	CASSLRGFGGYTF	TGTGCCAGCAGCTTGCGAGGGTTCGGGGGCTACACCTTC
-	-	TRBJ1-6	TRBV27	CASSLSAEPSYNSPLHF	TGTGCCAGCAGTTTATCTGCGGAACCCTCCTATAATTCACCCCTCCACTTT
once	-	TRBJ1-2	TRBV19	CASTPAGAWDYGYTF	TGTGCCAGTACCCCGGCAGGCGCGTGGGACTATGGCTACACCTTC
-	TRBD1	TRBJ1-4	TRBV19	CASRPDPGGEKLFF	TGTGCCAGTAGACCCGACCCAGGGGGGGAAAAACTGTTTTTT
few	-	TRBJ1-1	TRBV28	CASSLPGQMNTEAFF	TGTGCCAGCAGTTTACCTGGACAGATGAACACTGAAGCTTTCTTT
-	-	TRBJ2-7	TRBV9	CASSVGGLHSYEQYF	TGCGCCAGCAGCGTAGGCGGACTCCACTCCTACGAGCAGTACTTC
-	TRBD1	TRBJ1-5	TRBV19	CASRDRTGSYQPQHF	TGTGCCAGTAGGGACCGGACAGGGAGTTATCAGCCCCAGCATTTT
-	-	TRBJ1-3	TRBV6-5	CASLRDTSGNTIYF	TGTGCCAGCCTACGGGACACCTCTGGAAACACCATATATTTT
once	-	TRBJ1-2	TRBV28	CASSQRQAYYGYTF	TGTGCCAGCAGTCAAAGACAGGCTTACTATGGCTACACCTTC
-	-	TRBJ2-5	TRBV28	CASSWGSGQETQYF	TGTGCCAGCAGCTGGGGAAGCGGGCAAGAGACCCAGTACTTC
-	-	TRBJ1-2	TRBV6-1	CASPKEGDSWDGYTF	TGTGCCAGCCCGAAGGAAGGGGATAGTTGGGATGGCTACACCTTC
-	TRBD2	TRBJ2-3	TRBV7-2	CASTLAATDTQYF	TGTGCCAGCACTCTAGCGGCCACAGATACGCAGTATTTT
-	-	TRBJ1-2	TRBV28	CASSTPRGYGYTF	TGTGCCAGCAGCACCCCTAGAGGGTATGGCTACACCTTC
-	-	TRBJ2-7	TRBV14	CASSHPLAEQYF	TGTGCCAGCAGCCACCCCTTAGCGGAGCAGTACTTC
few	TRBD2	TRBJ2-2	TRBV19	CASGSGNANTGELFF	TGTGCCAGTGGAAGCGGGAACGCGAACACCGGGGAGCTGTTTTTT
-	-	TRBJ2-3	TRBV6-1	CASSVPGANSGTDTQYF	TGTGCCAGCAGTGTTCCGGGAGCCAACTCCGGCACAGATACGCAGTATTTT
-	-	TRBJ2-3	TRBV7-2	CASSLGPNVRTDTQYF	TGTGCCAGCAGCTTAGGGCCAAACGTTCGCACAGATACGCAGTATTTT
-	-	TRBJ2-7	TRBV11-3	CASSLRGSGYEQYF	TGTGCCAGCAGCTTAAGGGGGTCTGGCTACGAGCAGTACTTC
once	TRBD2	TRBJ2-1	TRBV19	CASSITAGGSVIEQFF	TGTGCCAGTAGTATAACAGCGGGAGGGTCGGTGATTGAGCAGTTCTTC
-	-	TRBJ2-2	TRBV11-3	CASSTRRAGELFF	TGTGCCAGCAGCACCCGGAGGGCCGGGGAGCTGTTTTTT
-	TRBD1	TRBJ1-2	TRBV5-6	CASSLAAVGTGDGYTF	TGTGCCAGCAGCTTGGCTGCAGTCGGGACAGGAGATGGCTACACCTTC
few	TRBD1	TRBJ1-5	TRBV28	CASSRGTGAIHNQPQHF	TGTGCCAGCAGCCGCGGGACAGGGGCGATACATAATCAGCCCCAGCATTTT
-	-	TRBJ1-3	TRBV5-1	CASGLSGDSGNTIYF	TGCGCCAGCGGCCTGTCAGGGGACTCTGGAAACACCATATATTTT
few	-	TRBJ2-2	TRBV4-3	CASSQVGQGNTGELFF	TGCGCCAGCAGCCAAGTGGGGCAGGGAAACACCGGGGAGCTGTTTTTT
-	-	TRBJ2-1	TRBV7-6	CASSQIRDEQFF	TGTGCCAGCAGTCAAATTCGGGATGAGCAGTTCTTC
-	-	TRBJ1-2	TRBV18	CASSQSRETAYGYTF	TGTGCCAGCTCCCAATCCCGGGAGACCGCCTATGGCTACACCTTC
-	TRBD1	TRBJ2-7	TRBV19	CASSSLTNRGSSYEQYF	TGTGCCAGTAGTAGCCTCACTAACAGGGGTTCTTCCTACGAGCAGTACTTC
-	TRBD1	TRBJ2-1	TRBV7-9	CASAGGGVYNEQFF	TGTGCCAGCGCAGGGGGTGGGGTATACAATGAGCAGTTCTTC
-	-	TRBJ2-5	TRBV6-5	CASSPSGRGGTQYF	TGTGCCAGCAGTCCGTCGGGGAGAGGAGGGACCCAGTACTTC
-	-	TRBJ2-7	TRBV5-4	CASRRGGGGITYEQYF	TGTGCCAGCAGACGAGGGGGGGGCGGGATAACGTACGAGCAGTACTTC
-	-	TRBJ2-3	TRBV4-2	CASSQDFGGWEYF	TGTGCCAGCAGCCAAGATTTTGGGGGCTGGGAGTATTTT
-	TRBD1	TRBJ2-7	TRBV18	CASSTAGQAYEQYF	TGTGCCAGCTCCACGGCGGGACAGGCCTACGAGCAGTACTTC
-	TRBD1	TRBJ1-5	TRBV30	CAWSRRGQYQPQHF	TGTGCCTGGAGTCGTCGGGGACAGTATCAGCCCCAGCATTTT
-	TRBD2	TRBJ2-7	TRBV18	CASSLRLPTSESYEQYF	TGTGCCAGCTCACTCAGACTCCCAACTAGCGAGAGCTACGAGCAGTACTTC
-	-	TRBJ2-5	TRBV9	CASSGQGGLAGHRPQETQYF	TGTGCCAGCAGCGGACAGGGTGGGCTAGCGGGCCACCGCCCACAAGAGACCCAGTACTTC
-	TRBD1	TRBJ2-4	TRBV28	CASSSLGTGSKNIQYF	TGTGCCAGCAGTTCATTAGGGACAGGGAGTAAAAACATTCAGTACTTC